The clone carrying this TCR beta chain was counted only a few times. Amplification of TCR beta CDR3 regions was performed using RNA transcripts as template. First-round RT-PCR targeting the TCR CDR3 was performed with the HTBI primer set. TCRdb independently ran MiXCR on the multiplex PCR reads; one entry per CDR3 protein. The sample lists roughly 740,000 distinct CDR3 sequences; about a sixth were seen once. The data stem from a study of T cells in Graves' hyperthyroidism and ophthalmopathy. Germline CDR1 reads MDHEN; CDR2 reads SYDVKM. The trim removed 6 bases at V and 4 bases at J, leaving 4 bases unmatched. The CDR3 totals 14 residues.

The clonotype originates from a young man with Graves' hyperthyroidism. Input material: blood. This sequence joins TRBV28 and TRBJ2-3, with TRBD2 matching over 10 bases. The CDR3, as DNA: TGTGCCAGCAGCTTGCTAGCGGGAGCAGATACGCAGTATTTT. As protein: CASSLLAGADTQYF.